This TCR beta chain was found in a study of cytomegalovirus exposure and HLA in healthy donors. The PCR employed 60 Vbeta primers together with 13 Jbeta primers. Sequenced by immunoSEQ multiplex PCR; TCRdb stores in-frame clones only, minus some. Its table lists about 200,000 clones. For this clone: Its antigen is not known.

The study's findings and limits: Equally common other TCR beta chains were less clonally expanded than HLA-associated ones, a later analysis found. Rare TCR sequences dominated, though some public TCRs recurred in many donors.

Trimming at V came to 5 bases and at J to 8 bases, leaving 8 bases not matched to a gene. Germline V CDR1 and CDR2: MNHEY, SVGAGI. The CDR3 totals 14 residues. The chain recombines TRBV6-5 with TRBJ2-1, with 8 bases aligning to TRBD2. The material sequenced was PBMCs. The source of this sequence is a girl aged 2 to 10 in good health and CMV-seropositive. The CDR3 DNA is TGTGCCAGCAGTGGCGGGGGGTATAGGGATGAGCAGTTCTTC. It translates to CASSGGGYRDEQFF.